The clone carrying this TCR beta chain was picked up a small number of times. The CDR3 runs 13 residues. V shed 2 bases and J shed 4 bases, with 8 bases lying between them. MiXCR was run by TCRdb on the RT-PCR reads, yielding one entry per CDR3 protein. This sample has about 680,000 distinct CDR3 sequences, with 14% found just once. This clonotype was sampled from a female donor in good health, serving as a healthy control. Sequencing was carried out using memory CD4+ T cells from blood. This chain joins TRBV12-3 or TRBV12-4 and TRBJ1-1; no firm D call. The chain's CDR3 is CASSLRSSTEAFF. The CDR3 DNA reads TGTGCCAGCAGTTTAAGGAGCAGCACTGAAGCTTTCTTT.